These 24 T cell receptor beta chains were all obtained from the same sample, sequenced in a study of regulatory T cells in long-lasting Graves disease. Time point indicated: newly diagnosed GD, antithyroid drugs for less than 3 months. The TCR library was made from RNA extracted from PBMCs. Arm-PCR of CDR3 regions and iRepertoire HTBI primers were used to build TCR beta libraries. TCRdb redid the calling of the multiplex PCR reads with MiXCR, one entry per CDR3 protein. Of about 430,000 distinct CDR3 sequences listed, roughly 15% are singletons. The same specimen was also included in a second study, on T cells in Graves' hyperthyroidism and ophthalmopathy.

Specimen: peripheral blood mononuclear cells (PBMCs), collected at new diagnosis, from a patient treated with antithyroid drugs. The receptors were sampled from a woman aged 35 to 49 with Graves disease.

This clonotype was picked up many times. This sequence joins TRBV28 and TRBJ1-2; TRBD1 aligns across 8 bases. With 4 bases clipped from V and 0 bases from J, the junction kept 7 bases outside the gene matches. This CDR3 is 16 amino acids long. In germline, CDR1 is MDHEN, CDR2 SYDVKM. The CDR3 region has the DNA TGTGCCAGCAGTTCGCCTTGGGACAGGTCTAACTATGGCTACACCTTC. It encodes CASSSPWDRSNYGYTF.

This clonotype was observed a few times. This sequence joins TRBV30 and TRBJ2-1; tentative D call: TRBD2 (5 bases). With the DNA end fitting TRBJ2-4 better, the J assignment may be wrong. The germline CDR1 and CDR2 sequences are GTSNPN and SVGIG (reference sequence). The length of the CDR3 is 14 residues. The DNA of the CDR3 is TGTGCCTGGAGTGAACTAGTAACCAAAAACATTCAGTACTTC. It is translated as CAWSELVTKNIQYF.

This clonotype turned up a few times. CDR3 sequence: CASSLSGGLTDTQYF. In DNA, the CDR3 is TGTGCCAGCAGTTTATCTGGGGGACTCACAGATACGCAGTATTTT. The chain recombines TRBV27 with TRBJ2-3; tentatively, D is TRBD2 (6 bases). CDR3 size: 15 residues. Germline CDR1 and CDR2: MNHEY and SMNVEV (reference sequence). V dropped 0 bases and J dropped 2 bases, with 9 bases sitting between them.

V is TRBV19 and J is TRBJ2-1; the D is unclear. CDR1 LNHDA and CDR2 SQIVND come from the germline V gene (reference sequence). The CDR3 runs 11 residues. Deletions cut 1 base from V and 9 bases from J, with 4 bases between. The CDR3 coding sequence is TGTGCCAGTAGTATAGCCGGTGAGCAGTTCTTC. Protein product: CASSIAGEQFF.

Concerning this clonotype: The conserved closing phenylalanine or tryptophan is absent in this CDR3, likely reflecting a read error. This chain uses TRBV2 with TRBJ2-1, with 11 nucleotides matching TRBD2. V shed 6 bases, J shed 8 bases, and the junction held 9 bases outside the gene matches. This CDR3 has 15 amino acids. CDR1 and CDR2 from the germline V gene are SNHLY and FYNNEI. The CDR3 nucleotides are TGTGCCAGCAGCCAGGGACTAGCGGCCATGTATGAGCAGTTCCTC. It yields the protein CASSQGLAAMYEQFL.

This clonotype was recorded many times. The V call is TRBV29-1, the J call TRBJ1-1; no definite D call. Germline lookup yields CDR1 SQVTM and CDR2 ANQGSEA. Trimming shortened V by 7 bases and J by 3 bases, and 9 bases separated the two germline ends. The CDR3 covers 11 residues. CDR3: CSGVVDTEAFF. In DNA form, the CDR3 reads TGCAGCGGAGTGGTCGACACTGAAGCTTTCTTT.

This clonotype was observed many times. The DNA of the CDR3 is TGTGCCAGCAGCCCTATAAGATTTAGCACAGATACGCAGTATTTT. Its protein is CASSPIRFSTDTQYF. The rearrangement joins TRBV7-8 to TRBJ2-3, with D hard to call. Germline CDR1 is SGHVS and CDR2 is FQNEAQ. V lost 5 bases to trimming and J lost 0 bases, with 12 bases between them. The CDR3 length is 15 residues.

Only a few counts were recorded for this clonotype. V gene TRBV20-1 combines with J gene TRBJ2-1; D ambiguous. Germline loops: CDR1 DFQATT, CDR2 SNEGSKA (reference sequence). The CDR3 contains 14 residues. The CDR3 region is CSLGTYSSYNEQFF. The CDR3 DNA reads TGCAGCCTCGGAACCTATAGCTCCTACAATGAGCAGTTCTTC.

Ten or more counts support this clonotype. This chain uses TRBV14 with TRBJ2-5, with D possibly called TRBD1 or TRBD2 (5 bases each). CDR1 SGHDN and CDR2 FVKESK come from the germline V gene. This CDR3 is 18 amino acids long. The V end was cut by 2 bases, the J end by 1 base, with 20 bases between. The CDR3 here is CASSQPGKEWDGQETQYF. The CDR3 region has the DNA TGTGCCAGCAGCCAACCAGGGAAGGAGTGGGACGGCCAAGAGACCCAGTACTTC. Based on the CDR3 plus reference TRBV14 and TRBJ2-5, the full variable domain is EAGVTQFPSHSVIEKGQTVTLRCDPISGHDNLYWYRRVMGKEIKFLLHFVKESKQDESGMPNNRFLAERTGGTYSTLKVQPAELEDSGVYFCASSQPGKEWDGQETQYFGPGTRLLVL.

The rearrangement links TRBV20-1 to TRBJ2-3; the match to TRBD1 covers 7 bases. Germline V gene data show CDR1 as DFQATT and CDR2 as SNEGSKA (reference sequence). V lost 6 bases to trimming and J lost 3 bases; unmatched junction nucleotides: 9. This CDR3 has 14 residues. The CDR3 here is CSAAGTGATDTQYF. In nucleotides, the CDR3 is TGCAGTGCCGCCGGCACAGGGGCAACAGATACGCAGTATTTT.

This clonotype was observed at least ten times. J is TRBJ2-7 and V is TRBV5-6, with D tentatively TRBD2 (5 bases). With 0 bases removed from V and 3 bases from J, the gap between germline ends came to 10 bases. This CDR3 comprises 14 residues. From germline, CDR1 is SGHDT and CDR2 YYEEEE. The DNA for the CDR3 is TGTGCCAGCAGCTTGGGTTGGGGAGTCTACGAGCAGTACTTC. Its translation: CASSLGWGVYEQYF.

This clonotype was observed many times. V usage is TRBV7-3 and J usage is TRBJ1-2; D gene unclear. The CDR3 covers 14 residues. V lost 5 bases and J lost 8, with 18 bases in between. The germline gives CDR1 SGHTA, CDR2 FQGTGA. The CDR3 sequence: CASSPSGIPEGYTF. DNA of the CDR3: TGTGCCAGCAGCCCATCCGGGATCCCGGAAGGCTACACCTTC. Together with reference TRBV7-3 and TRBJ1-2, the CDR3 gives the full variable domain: GAGVSQTPSNKVTEKGKYVELRCDPISGHTALYWYRQSLGQGPEFLIYFQGTGAADDSGLPNDRFFAVRPEGSVSTLKIQRTERGDSAVYLCASSPSGIPEGYTFGSGTRLTVV.

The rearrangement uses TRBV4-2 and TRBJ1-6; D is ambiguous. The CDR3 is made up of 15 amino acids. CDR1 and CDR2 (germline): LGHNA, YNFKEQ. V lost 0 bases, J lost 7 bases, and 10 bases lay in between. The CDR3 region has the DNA TGTGCCAGCAGCCAAGATCGAACATCAAATTCACCCCTCCACTTT. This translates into CASSQDRTSNSPLHF.

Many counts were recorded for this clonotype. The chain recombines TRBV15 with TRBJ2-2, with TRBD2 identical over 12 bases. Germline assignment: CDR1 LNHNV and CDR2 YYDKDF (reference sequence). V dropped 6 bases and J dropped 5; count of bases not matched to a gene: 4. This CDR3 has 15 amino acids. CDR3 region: CATRTSGSRTGELFF. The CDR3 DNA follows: TGTGCCACCAGGACTAGCGGGAGTCGGACCGGGGAGCTGTTTTTT.

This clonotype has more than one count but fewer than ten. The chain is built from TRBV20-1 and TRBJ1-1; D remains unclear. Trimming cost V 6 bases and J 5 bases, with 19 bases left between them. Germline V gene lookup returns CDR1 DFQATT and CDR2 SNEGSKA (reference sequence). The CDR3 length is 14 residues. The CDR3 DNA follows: TGCAGTGCCACCCCACAGACCCGAAAAACTGAAGCTTTCTTT. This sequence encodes CSATPQTRKTEAFF.

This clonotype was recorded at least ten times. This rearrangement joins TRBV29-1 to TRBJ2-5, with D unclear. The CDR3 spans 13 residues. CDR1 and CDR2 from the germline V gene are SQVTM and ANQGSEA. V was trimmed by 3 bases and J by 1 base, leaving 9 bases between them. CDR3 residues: CSVEPRLQETQYF. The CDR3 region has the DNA TGCAGCGTTGAGCCGAGACTCCAAGAGACCCAGTACTTC.

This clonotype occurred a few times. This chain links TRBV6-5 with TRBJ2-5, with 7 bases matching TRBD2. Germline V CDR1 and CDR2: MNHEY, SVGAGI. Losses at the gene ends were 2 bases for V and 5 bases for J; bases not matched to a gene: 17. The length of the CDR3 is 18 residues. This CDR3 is CASSYLQQDGGSGETQYF. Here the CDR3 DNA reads TGTGCCAGCAGTTACCTCCAGCAGGACGGCGGGAGTGGGGAGACCCAGTACTTC.

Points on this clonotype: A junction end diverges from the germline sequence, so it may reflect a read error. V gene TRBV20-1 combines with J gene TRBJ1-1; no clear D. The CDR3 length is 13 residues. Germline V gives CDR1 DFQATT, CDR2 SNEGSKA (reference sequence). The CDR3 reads CSAGEPPNTEAFF. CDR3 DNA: TGCAGTGCTGGAGAGCCCCCGAACACTGAAGCTTTCTTT.

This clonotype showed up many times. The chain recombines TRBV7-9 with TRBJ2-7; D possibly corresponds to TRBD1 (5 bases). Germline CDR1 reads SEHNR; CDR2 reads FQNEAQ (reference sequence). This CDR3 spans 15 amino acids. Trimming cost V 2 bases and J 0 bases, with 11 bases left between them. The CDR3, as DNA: TGTGCCAGCAGCTTACGCGCACAGGACTCCTACGAGCAGTACTTC. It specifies CASSLRAQDSYEQYF.

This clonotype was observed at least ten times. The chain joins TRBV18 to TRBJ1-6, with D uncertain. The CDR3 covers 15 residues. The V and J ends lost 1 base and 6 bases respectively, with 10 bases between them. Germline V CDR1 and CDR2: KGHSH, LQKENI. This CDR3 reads CASSPQSVPNSPLHF. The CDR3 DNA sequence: TGTGCCAGCTCACCACAGTCAGTTCCTAATTCACCCCTCCACTTT. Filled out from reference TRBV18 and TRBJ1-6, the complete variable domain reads NAGVMQNPRHLVRRRGQEARLRCSPMKGHSHVYWYRQLPEEGLKFMVYLQKENIIDESGMPKERFSAEFPKEGPSILRIQQVVRGDSAAYFCASSPQSVPNSPLHFGNGTRLTVT.

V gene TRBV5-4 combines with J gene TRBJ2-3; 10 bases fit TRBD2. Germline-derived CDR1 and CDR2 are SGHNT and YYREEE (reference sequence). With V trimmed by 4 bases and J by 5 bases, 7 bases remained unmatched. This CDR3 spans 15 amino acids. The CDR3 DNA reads TGTGCCAGCAGCCCTAGCGGGAGACGACTAGATACGCAGTATTTT. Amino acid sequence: CASSPSGRRLDTQYF.

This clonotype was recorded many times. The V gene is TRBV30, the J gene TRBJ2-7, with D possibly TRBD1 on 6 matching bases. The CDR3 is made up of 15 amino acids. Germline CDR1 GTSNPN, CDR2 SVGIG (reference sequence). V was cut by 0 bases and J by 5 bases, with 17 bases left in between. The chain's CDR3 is CAWSVPGQGSDEQYF. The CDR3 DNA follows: TGTGCCTGGAGTGTACCGGGGCAGGGGAGTGACGAGCAGTACTTC.

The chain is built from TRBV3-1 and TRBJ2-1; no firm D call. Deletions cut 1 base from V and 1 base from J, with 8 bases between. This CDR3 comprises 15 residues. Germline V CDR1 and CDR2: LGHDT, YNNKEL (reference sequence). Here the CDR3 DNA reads TGTGCCAGCAGCCAAGCCCGACTTTCCTACAATGAGCAGTTCTTC. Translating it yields CASSQARLSYNEQFF.

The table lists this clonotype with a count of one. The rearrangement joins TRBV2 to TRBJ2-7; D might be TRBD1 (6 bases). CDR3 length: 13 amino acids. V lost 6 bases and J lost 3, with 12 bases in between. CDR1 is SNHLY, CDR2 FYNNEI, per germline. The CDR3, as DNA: TGTGCCAGCAGGGACAGAGGATTCTACGAGCAGTACTTC. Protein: CASRDRGFYEQYF.